The following is a T cell receptor beta chain sequence with its context. V was pared by 0 bases and J by 4 bases, with 5 bases of the junction left unmatched. The length of the CDR3 is 15 residues. From germline, CDR1 is LGHNA and CDR2 YNFKEQ. Authors' processing steps: Reference gene primer amplification in the assay estimated nucleated cell counts. Some clones are missing from TCRdb's copy, which holds only in-frame ones; the method was immunoSEQ multiplex PCR. D and trimming come from the DNA, and the V and J calls and clone size come from that table. In the table there are over 120,000 clones, more than 60% of which are singletons. The sample comes from a study of blood T cell repertoires in COVID-19. Study details: The origin of the acute and convalescent COVID-19 samples was the United States, Italy and Spain. T cells, B-cell-depleted T cells, or PBMCs provided the cDNA or gDNA that served as material.

The chain combines TRBV4-2 with TRBJ1-2, with 7 bases that match TRBD1. The sample consisted of peripheral blood. This TCR derives from a woman between 45 and 60 years old with active or convalescent COVID-19. The CDR3 protein is CASSQDQTGFYGYTF. The CDR3 nucleotides read TGTGCCAGCAGCCAAGATCAGACAGGGTTCTATGGCTACACCTTC.